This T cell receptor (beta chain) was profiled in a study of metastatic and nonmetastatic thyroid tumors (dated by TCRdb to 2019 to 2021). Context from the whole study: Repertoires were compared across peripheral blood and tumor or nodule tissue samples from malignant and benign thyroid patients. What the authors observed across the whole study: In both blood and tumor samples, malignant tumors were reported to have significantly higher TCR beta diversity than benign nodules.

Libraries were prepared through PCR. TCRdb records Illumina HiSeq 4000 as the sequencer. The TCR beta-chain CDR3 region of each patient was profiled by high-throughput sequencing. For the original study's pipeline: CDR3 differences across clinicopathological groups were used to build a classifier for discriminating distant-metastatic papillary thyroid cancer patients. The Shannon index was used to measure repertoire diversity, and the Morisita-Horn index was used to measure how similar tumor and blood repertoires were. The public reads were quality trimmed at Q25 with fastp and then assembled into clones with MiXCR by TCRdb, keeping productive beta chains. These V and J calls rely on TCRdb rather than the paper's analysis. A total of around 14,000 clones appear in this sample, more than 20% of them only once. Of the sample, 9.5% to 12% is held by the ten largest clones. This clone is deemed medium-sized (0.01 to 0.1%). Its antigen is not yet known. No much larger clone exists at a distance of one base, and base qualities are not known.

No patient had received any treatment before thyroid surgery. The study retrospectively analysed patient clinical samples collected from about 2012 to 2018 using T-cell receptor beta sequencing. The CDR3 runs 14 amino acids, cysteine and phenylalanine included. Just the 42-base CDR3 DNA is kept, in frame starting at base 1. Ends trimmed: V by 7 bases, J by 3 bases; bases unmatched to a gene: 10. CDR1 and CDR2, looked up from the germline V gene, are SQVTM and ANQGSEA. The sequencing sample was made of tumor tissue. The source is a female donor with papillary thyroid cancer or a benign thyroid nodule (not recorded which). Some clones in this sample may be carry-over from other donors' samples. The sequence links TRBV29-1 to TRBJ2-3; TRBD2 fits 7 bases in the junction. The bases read TGCAGCGGGTGTCGGCGGGGGAAAACAGATACGCAGTATTTT. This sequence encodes CSGCRRGKTDTQYF.